The 2 T cell receptor beta chains given below trace back to one sample, sequenced in a study of blood T cell repertoires in COVID-19. Some clones are missing from TCRdb's copy, which holds only in-frame ones; the method was immunoSEQ multiplex PCR. The sample lists about 290,000 clones, around four fifths occurring once. Sequencing used peripheral blood. Source of these receptors: a woman aged 45-65 years with active or convalescent COVID-19.

The count of this clone is one. CDR3 in DNA: TGTGCCAGCAGTCCCTCTCCGGGACAGGGCACCTACAATGAGCAGTTCTTC. This translates into CASSPSPGQGTYNEQFF. V gene TRBV27 combines with J gene TRBJ2-1, with 9 bases that match TRBD1. Looked up from germline, CDR1 is MNHEY and CDR2 is SMNVEV (reference sequence). V lost 5 bases to trimming and J lost 2 bases; unmatched junction nucleotides: 10. This CDR3 region has 17 residues.

A single count supports this clone. The rearrangement links TRBV27 to TRBJ2-5, with 8 bases matching TRBD1. V lost 7 bases to trimming and J lost 2 bases; unmatched junction nucleotides: 3. Germline values: CDR1 MNHEY, CDR2 SMNVEV (reference sequence). The CDR3 has 13 residues. The CDR3: CASTRQGQETQYF. The DNA for the CDR3 is TGTGCCAGCACGAGACAGGGGCAAGAGACCCAGTACTTC.